This is a list of T cell receptor beta chains from one sample in a study of early stage breast cancer tumors. Produced via immunoSEQ multiplex PCR; TCRdb's table is partial and in-frame only. The profile covers more than 15,000 clones, with around four fifths appearing a single time and more than 1.5% taken by the ten largest. The material sequenced was blood. The source of these receptors is a person between 70 and 80 years old with breast cancer. Each CDR3 is given with its conserved first and last residue. D genes are given only for firm matches. The size of a clone is reported for some rows only, either as once, few or many, or as a class for expanded clones.

d_call	v_call	clone_size	j_call	cdr3_length	cdr3_nt	cdr3_aa
TRBD2	TRBV7-2	.	TRBJ2-7	13	TGTGCCAGCAGACTAGCGGTTTCCTACGAGCAGTACTTC	CASRLAVSYEQYF
TRBD2	TRBV7-9	.	TRBJ2-3	15	TGTGCCAGCAGCCAAGGCGCGGGGGGCACAGATACGCAGTATTTT	CASSQGAGGTDTQYF
.	TRBV27	few	TRBJ2-7	13	TGTGCCAGTAGTTTATGGAGGGGTGGTGAGCAGTACTTC	CASSLWRGGEQYF
.	TRBV6-1	.	TRBJ1-3	16	TGTGCCAGCAGTGGGGGGGGTCTCGCCGTAGGAAACACCATATATTTT	CASSGGGLAVGNTIYF
.	TRBV4-2	.	TRBJ1-6	14	TGTGCCAGCAGCCAAGGGCAGGGGTACTCACCCCTCCACTTT	CASSQGQGYSPLHF
TRBD1	TRBV5-4	.	TRBJ1-1	14	TGTGCCAGCAGCCGGGGACAGATGAACACTGAAGCTTTCTTT	CASSRGQMNTEAFF
TRBD1	TRBV5-4	.	TRBJ2-5	14	TGTGCCAGCAGCTTACAGGGGGCTCAAGAGACCCAGTACTTC	CASSLQGAQETQYF
TRBD1	TRBV4-2	.	TRBJ1-5	19	TGTGCCAGCAGCCAAGTTGGGGGTGGGACAGGGGGCTGGTTGGCGCCCCAGCATTTT	CASSQVGGGTGGWLAPQHF
TRBD1	TRBV6-5	.	TRBJ2-7	13	TGTGCCGTCCGGGACAGGGGTACCTACGAGCAGTACTTC	CAVRDRGTYEQYF
TRBD1	TRBV5-6	.	TRBJ1-2	15	TGTGCCAGCAGCTCCCAGGGACAGGGGGCTCACGGCTACACCTTC	CASSSQGQGAHGYTF
.	TRBV7-9	once	TRBJ1-5	15	TGTGCCAGCAGCTTACCAGGGGATAGCAATCAGCCCCAGCATTTT	CASSLPGDSNQPQHF
.	TRBV2	.	TRBJ1-1	11	TGTGCCAGCAGAGAGGTCACTGAAGCTTTCTTT	CASREVTEAFF
TRBD2	TRBV5-4	.	TRBJ2-7	15	TGTGCCAGCAGCTCACAGGGGACTAGCACCTACGAGCAGTACTTC	CASSSQGTSTYEQYF